This T cell receptor (beta chain) derives from a study of early T cells in non-severe SARS-CoV-2 infection (dated by TCRdb to the early 2020s). Describing the broader study: Because TCR sequencing relied on bulk RNA taken from unsorted whole blood, pairing of alpha and beta chains was not possible.

The germline V gene specifies SQVTM as CDR1 and ANQGSEA as CDR2. The CDR3 has 16 amino acids, counting the end cysteine and phenylalanine. Of the read, only the CDR3 DNA is kept; its 48 bases are in frame from base 1. Between the V and J ends, shortened by 4 bases and 1 base respectively, the junction contains 17 bases. Library prep was done by 5' RACE. Sequenced using a NextSeq 500. The TCR library protocol attached unique molecular identifiers to individual cDNA molecules to correct for sequencing error and PCR bias. TCR alpha and beta chains were both sequenced, and the abundances of alpha and beta sequences in each sample were closely correlated with each other. On the authors' methods: Decombinator V4 was used to perform V gene, J gene and CDR3 annotation of TCR sequences. TCRs were defined as expanded if a significant change between any two time points was detected under a Poisson model with p below 0.0001. Abundances of TCRs were expressed as counts per million after normalisation to the total number of TCRs sequenced in each sample. TRAV1-2 paired with TRAJ12, TRAJ20 or TRAJ33 defined MAIT TCRs, while TRAV10 paired with TRAJ18 defined iNKT TCRs. A search of VDJdb, accessed on 1 November 2021, was run for TCRs annotated to CMV, EBV and SARS-CoV-2, with TCRs annotated for multiple antigens excluded. The public reads were run again by TCRdb, first through fastp at Q25 and then through MiXCR, and only productive beta chains were kept. Identical CDR3 protein sequences are pooled into one entry, listed with their most common genes and DNA. The V and J calls reflect TCRdb's pipeline rather than the authors' work. The sample data list approximately 80,000 distinct CDR3 sequences, and about 10% of these were observed just once. The ten most abundant clones make up 12% of the sample.

At least ten counts were recorded for this clonotype. Its target antigen remains unknown. No much larger clone exists at a distance of one base, and base qualities are not known. A case-control design nested within a healthcare worker cohort in London, UK, was used, with weekly nasopharyngeal swab PCR tests and blood sampling performed. Between 23 and 31 March 2020, the week of the UK lockdown, healthcare workers were enrolled and then followed up weekly for as long as 16 weeks. General findings and caveats noted by the study authors: VDJdb matching was skewed toward anti-spike CD8 responses, so virus-specific expansions were likely underestimated and private and CD4 specificities were missed.

The rearranged chain carries TRBV29-1 and TRBJ2-4, and the D gene may be TRBD1, 6 bases matching. The sequencing here drew on whole blood, taken at baseline. This sequence was found in an adult who was a healthcare worker with PCR-confirmed SARS-CoV-2 infection or an uninfected control (not recorded which). The CDR3 protein sequence reads: CSVGNPGVGAKNIQYF. The DNA sequence is as follows: TGCAGCGTTGGAAATCCAGGGGTAGGGGCCAAAAACATTCAGTACTTC.